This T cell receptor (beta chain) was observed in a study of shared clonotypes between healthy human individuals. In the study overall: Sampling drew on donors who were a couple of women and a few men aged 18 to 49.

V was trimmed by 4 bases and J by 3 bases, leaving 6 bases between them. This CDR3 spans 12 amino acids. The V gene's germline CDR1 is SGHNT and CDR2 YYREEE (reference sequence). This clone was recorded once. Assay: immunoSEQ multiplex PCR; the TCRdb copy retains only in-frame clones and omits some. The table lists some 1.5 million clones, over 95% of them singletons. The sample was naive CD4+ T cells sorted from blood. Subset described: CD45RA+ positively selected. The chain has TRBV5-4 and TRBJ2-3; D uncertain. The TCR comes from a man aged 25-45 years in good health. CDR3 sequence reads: CASSRQTDTQYF. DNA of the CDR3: TGTGCCAGCAGCCGCCAGACAGATACGCAGTATTTT.